The 11 T cell receptor beta chains in this list originate from one sample, sequenced in a study of T cell changes during pregnancy in multiple sclerosis (dated by TCRdb to about 2019). Libraries were constructed by the immunoSEQ multiplex PCR assay. TCRdb obtained this table from immuneACCESS and retained in-frame rearrangements with V and J assigned. These tables miss some clones; where compared with another copy, unresolved V genes account for less than half of the shortfall, and the remainder is unexplained. This sample gives tens of thousands of clones in total; roughly 92% of them show up just once. The biggest ten clones account for 2.5% to 3% of the sample. The input for sequencing was peripheral blood, taken in the third trimester of pregnancy. The receptors were sampled from a female donor in good health, enrolled as a control in a pregnancy study.

V gene TRBV5-1 combines with J gene TRBJ2-2; D may be TRBD1 (6 bases). There are 17 residues in the CDR3. CDR1 is SGHRS and CDR2 is YFSETQ in the germline V gene. V lost 3 bases and J lost 0, with 15 bases in between. The chain's CDR3 is CASSSSPGQPNTGELFF. CDR3 nucleotides: TGCGCCAGCAGCTCTTCCCCGGGACAACCGAACACCGGGGAGCTGTTTTTT.

This clone was picked up a small number of times. This chain joins TRBV5-1 and TRBJ2-1; perhaps TRBD2 as D (6 bases). The CDR3 is 14 amino acids. Germline values: CDR1 SGHRS, CDR2 YFSETQ. Trimming removed 3 bases from V and 6 bases from J, with 13 bases in between. CDR3 loop: CASSSNVGGNEQFF. CDR3 nucleotide sequence: TGCGCCAGCAGCTCAAATGTGGGGGGCAATGAGCAGTTCTTC. Using reference TRBV5-1 and TRBJ2-1 for the parts outside the CDR3, the full variable domain is KAGVTQTPRYLIKTRGQQVTLSCSPISGHRSVSWYQQTPGQGLQFLFEYFSETQRNKGNFPGRFSGRQFSNSRSEMNVSTLELGDSALYLCASSSNVGGNEQFFGPGTRLTVL.

There are a few counts of this clone. The chain combines TRBV28 with TRBJ2-2; TRBD1 is a possible D gene (5 bases). V was shortened by 5 bases and J by 5 bases, with 18 bases between the two germline ends. Germline CDR1 and CDR2: MDHEN and SYDVKM. CDR3 length: 16 amino acids. CDR3: CASSPQDLQVTGELFF. As DNA, the CDR3 is TGTGCCAGCAGTCCCCAGGACCTACAGGTTACCGGGGAGCTGTTTTTT.

J is TRBJ2-7 and V is TRBV7-2, with D hard to call. Germline CDR1 and CDR2: SGHTA and FQGNSA. CDR3 length: 14 amino acids. Trimming shortened V by 5 bases and J by 3 bases, and 14 bases separated the two germline ends. The CDR3 loop is CASSPTATLYEQYF. In DNA, the CDR3 is TGTGCCAGCAGCCCGACTGCCACCCTCTACGAGCAGTACTTC. The entire variable domain, with the rest obtained from reference TRBV7-2 and TRBJ2-7, is as follows: GAGVSQSPSNKVTEKGKDVELRCDPISGHTALYWYRQSLGQGLEFLIYFQGNSAPDKSGLPSDRFSAERTGGSVSTLTIQRTQQEDSAVYLCASSPTATLYEQYFGPGTRLTVT.

This chain connects TRBV11-3 to TRBJ2-1; perhaps TRBD2 as D (7 bases). In germline, CDR1 is SGHNT, CDR2 YENEEA. The CDR3 is 16 residues long. Between the trimmed V and J ends, which lost 5 bases and 0 bases, there was a span of 14 bases. The CDR3 DNA sequence: TGTGCCAGCAGCCGTCGTGCGGGGGCCTCCTACAATGAGCAGTTCTTC. Its translation: CASSRRAGASYNEQFF.

The chain combines TRBV5-6 with TRBJ2-1, with 9 bases aligning to TRBD1. Unmatched junction bases numbered 11, after V lost 6 bases and J lost 4 bases. CDR1 is SGHDT, CDR2 YYEEEE, per germline. The CDR3 is 16 residues long. CDR3 sequence: CASTLPGQGPYNEQFF. The CDR3 DNA follows: TGTGCCAGCACCCTACCGGGACAGGGCCCGTACAATGAGCAGTTCTTC. Full variable domain (missing parts from reference TRBV5-6 and TRBJ2-1): DAGVTQSPTHLIKTRGQQVTLRCSPKSGHDTVSWYQQALGQGPQFIFQYYEEEERQRGNFPDRFSGHQFPNYSSELNVNALLLGDSALYLCASTLPGQGPYNEQFFGPGTRLTVL.

The chain carries TRBV27 and TRBJ2-3; TRBD2 aligns across 7 bases. Germline-derived CDR1 and CDR2 are MNHEY and SMNVEV (reference sequence). The CDR3 contains 14 residues. With 2 bases clipped from V and 6 bases from J, the junction kept 5 bases outside the gene matches. CDR3 nucleotide sequence: TGTGCCAGCAGTTTACTGGCGGGGGATGATACGCAGTATTTT. Translated: CASSLLAGDDTQYF.

This rearrangement joins TRBV11-2 to TRBJ2-3, with TRBD2 matching over 12 bases. Looked up from germline, CDR1 is SGHAT and CDR2 is FQNNGV. The CDR3 length is 15 residues. V trimming: 5 bases; J trimming: 7 bases; junction bases outside the gene matches: 7. The CDR3 reads CASSNLAGGRNTQYF. In DNA, the CDR3 is TGTGCCAGCAGCAACCTAGCGGGGGGGCGAAATACGCAGTATTTT.

The chain employs TRBV5-6 and TRBJ1-5; tentatively, D is TRBD1 (5 bases). CDR3 length equals 15 residues. Germline assignment: CDR1 SGHDT and CDR2 YYEEEE. With 0 bases removed from V and 0 bases from J, the gap between germline ends came to 7 bases. The CDR3 coding sequence is TGTGCCAGCAGCTTGGCAGGGTATAGCAATCAGCCCCAGCATTTT. Its protein product is CASSLAGYSNQPQHF.

The chain employs TRBV4-3 and TRBJ2-7; D is possibly TRBD1 (6 bases). V was clipped by 4 bases and J by 0 bases, with 16 bases between them. CDR1 and CDR2 (germline): LGHNA, YSLEER. This CDR3 comprises 16 residues. In DNA form, the CDR3 reads TGCGCCAGCAGCCCCAACAGGGCCGGGCCCTCCTACGAGCAGTACTTC. It codes for CASSPNRAGPSYEQYF.

The chain has TRBV5-1 and TRBJ1-2; D is possibly TRBD1 (5 bases). Trimming took off 3 bases at V and 5 bases at J, with 17 bases between the two ends. Germline V gene sequence: CDR1 SGHRS, CDR2 YFSETQ. This CDR3 comprises 15 residues. The CDR3 region is CASSWSGHVEYGYTF. In DNA, the CDR3 is TGCGCCAGCAGCTGGAGTGGACATGTAGAATATGGCTACACCTTC.